What follows are 25 T cell receptor beta chains derived from one specimen sequenced in a study of T cell responses to AZD1222 COVID-19 vaccine. TCRdb's copy holds only in-frame clones and misses some; the assay was immunoSEQ multiplex PCR. Of about 150,000 clones in the sample, roughly nine tenths are singletons; the top ten hold under 20%. This specimen consisted of peripheral blood, obtained on day 0 of AZD1222 vaccination. The receptors come from an adult in good health.

The chain recombines TRBV12-3 or TRBV12-4 with TRBJ1-1, with a weak D call TRBD1 (5 bases). The CDR3 length is 12 residues. The V and J ends lost 7 bases and 6 bases respectively, with 12 bases between them. This chain's CDR3 is CASTGTGPEAFF. DNA for the CDR3: TGTGCCAGCACCGGGACTGGACCTGAAGCTTTCTTT.

Note on this clone: Other DNA sequences from this sample encode an identical CDR3 as well. This sequence joins TRBV12-3 or TRBV12-4 and TRBJ2-7, with no clear D. The V and J ends lost 6 bases and 1 base respectively, with 4 bases between them. The CDR3 contains 11 residues. This CDR3 is CASSPSYEQYF. The CDR3 DNA reads TGTGCCAGCAGCCCTTCCTACGAGCAGTACTTC.

The chain has TRBV6-5 and TRBJ2-5; 7 positions agree with TRBD2. Germline CDR1 and CDR2: MNHEY and SVGAGI. The V segment lost 6 bases and the J segment 4 bases; nucleotides outside the gene matches: 5. The CDR3 contains 13 residues. CDR3 amino acids: CASRGTTRETQYF. Here the CDR3 DNA reads TGTGCCAGCAGGGGGACTACGAGAGAGACCCAGTACTTC.

This chain links TRBV5-1 with TRBJ1-1; 7 positions agree with TRBD1. J was trimmed by 1 base and V by 3 bases; bases with no gene match: 3. The CDR3 consists of 14 residues. Germline V gene lookup returns CDR1 SGHRS and CDR2 YFSETQ. The CDR3 bases are TGCGCCAGCAGCTCACAGGGGAGGAACACTGAAGCTTTCTTT. It codes for CASSSQGRNTEAFF.

CDR3 region: CASSQPLDRYSYEQYF. CDR3 DNA: TGCGCCAGCAGCCAACCACTAGATCGGTACTCCTACGAGCAGTACTTC. The rearrangement links TRBV4-1 to TRBJ2-7; D perhaps matches TRBD2 (5 bases). V was shortened by 2 bases and J by 0 bases, with 14 bases between the two germline ends. This CDR3 has 16 residues. Per germline, CDR1 MGHRA and CDR2 YSYEKL.

The V and J genes are TRBV27 and TRBJ1-3; D unclear. V was pared by 1 base and J by 4 bases, with 5 bases between. Germline CDR1 reads MNHEY; CDR2 reads SMNVEV (reference sequence). This CDR3 spans 13 amino acids. The CDR3 spells CASSLFSGNTIYF. CDR3 nucleotides: TGTGCCAGCAGTTTATTCTCAGGAAACACCATATATTTT.

This chain joins TRBV12-5 and TRBJ1-2; 7 bases align to TRBD1. Losses at the gene ends were 5 bases for V and 3 bases for J; bases not matched to a gene: 6. The germline gives CDR1 LGHNT, CDR2 FRNRAP. This CDR3 spans 14 amino acids. Here the CDR3 reads CASGPRTGHYGYTF. The CDR3 nucleotides are TGTGCTAGTGGTCCCCGGACAGGTCACTATGGCTACACCTTC.

This sequence joins TRBV7-9 and TRBJ2-1, with 10 positions matching TRBD2. Germline loops: CDR1 SEHNR, CDR2 FQNEAQ (reference sequence). This CDR3 has 15 residues. Unmatched junction bases numbered 5, after V lost 3 bases and J lost 6 bases. The chain's CDR3 is CASSLALAGVNEQFF. CDR3 bases: TGTGCCAGCAGCTTGGCGCTAGCGGGAGTCAATGAGCAGTTCTTC.

The J gene is TRBJ1-1, the V gene TRBV19; maybe TRBD1 (5 bases). There are 17 residues in the CDR3. V was trimmed by 4 bases and J by 0 bases, leaving 18 bases between them. Germline CDR1 is LNHDA and CDR2 is SQIVND (reference sequence). The CDR3 protein is CASSTDPKVGLNTEAFF. The CDR3 DNA reads as TGTGCCAGTAGTACCGACCCCAAGGTGGGGCTGAACACTGAAGCTTTCTTT.

The CDR3 region has the DNA TGTGCCAGCAGCACAGGGGCTGGTGAAAAACTGTTTTTT. Protein product: CASSTGAGEKLFF. This sequence joins TRBV9 and TRBJ1-4, with 7 bases that match TRBD1. V lost 4 bases, J lost 7 bases, and 4 bases stayed unmatched. The CDR3 spans 13 residues. Germline CDR1 reads SGDLS; CDR2 reads YYNGEE.

This clone came up once. The chain links TRBV9 to TRBJ2-5; TRBD1 agrees at 9 bases. The germline V gene has CDR1 SGDLS and CDR2 YYNGEE. The CDR3 spans 14 residues. V was clipped by 3 bases and J by 6 bases; unmatched bases: 6. The CDR3 loop is CASSGTGVGQTQYF. The CDR3 DNA reads as TGTGCCAGCAGCGGGACAGGGGTGGGTCAGACCCAGTACTTC.

The chain is built from TRBV5-4 and TRBJ2-3, with D unresolved. The V and J ends lost 4 bases and 0 bases respectively, with 12 bases between them. The CDR3 is 15 residues long. Germline values: CDR1 SGHNT, CDR2 YYREEE (reference sequence). The CDR3 loop is CASSLKSSSTDTQYF. The CDR3 DNA reads as TGTGCCAGCAGCCTTAAGTCCTCCAGCACAGATACGCAGTATTTT.

The chain has TRBV5-5 and TRBJ2-2; TRBD1 matches at 8 bases. Germline V CDR1 and CDR2: SGHKS, YYEKEE (reference sequence). The V and J ends lost 3 bases and 2 bases, in that order; junction bases with no gene match: 9. The CDR3 is made up of 17 amino acids. This CDR3 reads CASSWGQAGQNTGELFF. DNA of the CDR3: TGTGCCAGCAGCTGGGGACAGGCTGGGCAAAACACCGGGGAGCTGTTTTTT.

This rearrangement joins TRBV7-9 to TRBJ2-1; TRBD1 aligns across 12 bases. Germline-derived CDR1 and CDR2 are SEHNR and FQNEAQ (reference sequence). This CDR3 comprises 14 residues. The V gene end was trimmed by 6 bases and the J gene end by 9 bases; junction bases not matched to a gene: 6. The CDR3 DNA follows: TGTGCCAGCAGGTCATGGGACAGGGGGCTTGAGCAGTTCTTC. It yields the protein CASRSWDRGLEQFF.

The chain links TRBV2 to TRBJ2-7, with 7 bases lining up with TRBD2. CDR1 is SNHLY and CDR2 is FYNNEI in the germline V gene. After removal of 10 bases from V and 1 base from J, the junction contained 16 bases not matched to a gene. The CDR3 runs to 16 residues. CDR3: CATTGRASGPSYEQYF. The CDR3 nucleotides read TGTGCCACCACGGGCAGGGCTAGCGGACCTTCCTACGAGCAGTACTTC.

The CDR3 coding sequence is TGCAGCGTTTCTCTAGGGTCAACTAATGAAAAACTGTTTTTT. Translation gives CSVSLGSTNEKLFF. The chain is built from TRBV29-1 and TRBJ1-4; D remains unclear. The CDR3 contains 14 residues. Per germline, CDR1 SQVTM and CDR2 ANQGSEA. V was shortened by 5 bases and J by 0 bases, with 10 bases between the two germline ends.

J is TRBJ2-5 and V is TRBV7-9; D possibly corresponds to TRBD2 (6 bases). The CDR3 is 18 amino acids. V lost 2 bases and J lost 3, with 22 bases in between. In germline, CDR1 is SEHNR, CDR2 FQNEAQ (reference sequence). CDR3 amino acids: CASSLPPARRAREETQYF. In DNA, the CDR3 is TGTGCCAGCAGCTTACCCCCGGCTAGGAGGGCAAGGGAAGAGACCCAGTACTTC.

On this clone itself: The junction does not match germline at one end; this may be a read error. This chain uses TRBV6-1 with TRBJ1-2; no reliable D call. Germline CDR1 and CDR2: MNHNS and SASEGT. There are 13 residues in the CDR3. The CDR3 DNA follows: TGTGCCAGCAGCGAAGTTCCCAAATATGGCTACACCTTC. It translates to CASSEVPKYGYTF.

Remarks on this clone: A read error may produce the germline difference seen at one junction end. The V gene is TRBV18, the J gene TRBJ1-1, with D unclear. The CDR3 contains 13 residues. Germline assignment: CDR1 KGHSH and CDR2 LQKENI. The CDR3 sequence: CASSPSGNSEAFF. CDR3 sequence (DNA): TGTGCCAGCTCACCGTCGGGTAACAGTGAAGCTTTCTTT.

This clone was picked up a small number of times. This sequence joins TRBV11-3 and TRBJ2-1; the D gene is possibly TRBD2 (7 bases). The V gene's germline CDR1 is SGHNT and CDR2 YENEEA. Trimming removed 5 bases from V and 8 bases from J, with 16 bases in between. This CDR3 spans 14 amino acids. The CDR3 reads CASSGGAVNHEQFF. DNA of the CDR3: TGTGCCAGCAGCGGGGGGGCTGTAAATCATGAGCAGTTCTTC.

The chain joins TRBV19 to TRBJ2-7; weak D call: TRBD2 (6 bases). The CDR3 sequence is 14 residues long. Germline V gene data show CDR1 as LNHDA and CDR2 as SQIVND (reference sequence). Between the trimmed V and J ends, which lost 2 bases and 10 bases, there was a span of 18 bases. The CDR3 sequence is CASSIIPGTGEQYF. CDR3 nucleotides: TGTGCCAGTAGTATAATTCCCGGGACTGGGGAACAGTACTTC. Combining the CDR3 with reference TRBV19 and TRBJ2-7 gives the whole variable domain DGGITQSPKYLFRKEGQNVTLSCEQNLNHDAMYWYRQDPGQGLRLIYYSQIVNDFQKGDIAEGYSVSREKKESFPLTVTSAQKNPTAFYLCASSIIPGTGEQYFGPGTRLTVT.

This chain uses TRBV7-3 with TRBJ2-6; unclear D gene. The CDR3 consists of 14 residues. Germline CDR1 reads SGHTA; CDR2 reads FQGTGA. Between the trimmed V and J ends, which lost 2 bases and 0 bases, there was a span of 2 bases. CDR3 sequence: CASSLDSGANVLTF. DNA for the CDR3: TGTGCCAGCAGCTTAGACTCTGGGGCCAACGTCCTGACTTTC.

This clone was seen just once. V usage is TRBV28 and J usage is TRBJ1-2, with D tentatively TRBD1 (5 bases). V was trimmed by 6 bases and J by 5 bases, leaving 13 bases between them. This CDR3 comprises 13 residues. Germline V CDR1 and CDR2: MDHEN, SYDVKM. CDR3 DNA sequence: TGTGCCAGCAGCCCCCCAGGGTTATATGGCTACACCTTC. Translating it yields CASSPPGLYGYTF.

The V and J genes are TRBV7-3 and TRBJ2-5; D unresolved. The germline V gene has CDR1 SGHTA and CDR2 FQGTGA. V was clipped by 1 base and J by 5 bases, with 5 bases between them. This CDR3 is 12 amino acids long. DNA for the CDR3: TGTGCCAGCAGCTTAATAGGGGAGACCCAGTACTTC. It encodes CASSLIGETQYF.

This sequence joins TRBV5-1 and TRBJ1-3; no reliable D call. Germline V CDR1 and CDR2: SGHRS, YFSETQ. Between the trimmed V and J ends, which lost 4 bases and 4 bases, there was a span of 9 bases. There are 13 residues in the CDR3. This CDR3 reads CASSPNTGNTIYF. In nucleotides, the CDR3 is TGCGCCAGCAGCCCTAACACCGGAAACACCATATATTTT.